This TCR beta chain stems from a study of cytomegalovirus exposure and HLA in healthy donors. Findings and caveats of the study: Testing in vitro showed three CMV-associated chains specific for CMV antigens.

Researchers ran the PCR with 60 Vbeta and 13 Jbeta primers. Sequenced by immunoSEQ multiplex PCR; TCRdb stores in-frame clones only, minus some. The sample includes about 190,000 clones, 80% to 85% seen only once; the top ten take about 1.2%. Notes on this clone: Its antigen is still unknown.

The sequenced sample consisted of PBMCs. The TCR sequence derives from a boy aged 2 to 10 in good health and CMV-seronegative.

The CDR3 sequence is CATGGMSSGANVLTF. The DNA of the CDR3 is TGTGCCACGGGGGGTATGAGCTCTGGGGCCAACGTCCTGACTTTC. The rearrangement links TRBV19 to TRBJ2-6, with 7 nucleotides matching TRBD2. Trimming removed 10 bases from V and 0 bases from J; junction bases left unmatched: 6. In germline, CDR1 is LNHDA, CDR2 SQIVND (reference sequence). The CDR3 runs 15 residues.